The entry below describes one TCR beta chain. Its matching antigen is unknown. TCR beta library input comprised roughly 2 micrograms of genomic DNA from cryopreserved PBMCs. The sample is drawn from a study of cytotoxic CD8 clonotypes in ibrutinib-treated CLL. The overall study: Partial responses numbered around 24 and complete responses 2; after a median around 72 months, about 14 stayed remitted and around 12 progressed. Study-level findings and limits: Sampling time points were not equivalent between sustained-remission and progressing patients.

The targeted sequencing depth was 1 in 200,000 to 1 in 1 million T cells. Sequenced by immunoSEQ multiplex PCR; TCRdb stores in-frame clones only, minus some. The top ten clones hold around a tenth of a sample with tens of thousands of clones, about 70% of them seen once. J gave up 1 base and V 5 bases, and 2 bases lay outside the gene matches. Germline V CDR1 and CDR2: LGHNT, FRNRAP. The CDR3 is 14 residues long. The rearrangement uses TRBV12-5 and TRBJ2-3; 8 nucleotides line up with TRBD2. The TCR originated in a human donor with chronic lymphocytic leukemia. The sample consisted of PBMCs, taken at disease progression, from a patient treated with ibrutinib. The DNA of the CDR3 is TGTGCTAGTGGTCGGGGGGGCGGCACAGATACGCAGTATTTT. It codes for CASGRGGGTDTQYF.